These T cell receptor beta chains were read from a single sample in a study of CD8+CD57+ T cells in acquired aplastic anemia. From the reads, TCRdb called clonotypes with MiXCR, one entry per CDR3 protein. Of around 180,000 distinct CDR3 sequences in the sample, 63% were seen once. Sequenced input: sorted CD4+, CD8+, or CD8+CD57+ T cells (not recorded which) from PBMCs. The receptors derive from a human donor in good health. Both conserved end residues are part of each CDR3. The D gene is left open where the match is weak. Clone size is stated in some rows and not others, as once, few, many or a class when expanded.

clone size	D gene	V gene	J gene	CDR3 protein	CDR3 DNA
-	-	TRBV29-1	TRBJ2-3	CSVEPRESSTDTQYF	TGCAGCGTTGAACCTCGGGAATCTAGCACAGATACGCAGTATTTT
-	TRBD2	TRBV10-3	TRBJ2-2	CAITGTSGRTNTGELFF	TGTGCCATCACCGGGACTAGCGGGAGAACGAACACCGGGGAGCTGTTTTTT
few	TRBD2	TRBV11-1	TRBJ2-1	CASSLGAGRLSNEQFF	TGTGCCAGCAGCTTAGGGGCCGGGAGGCTCTCCAATGAGCAGTTCTTC
-	-	TRBV24-1	TRBJ2-1	CATSDQSRHEQFF	TGTGCCACCAGTGATCAGTCCCGGCATGAGCAGTTCTTC
-	-	TRBV29-1	TRBJ1-1	CSVAGPSLTEAFF	TGCAGCGTTGCTGGACCCTCACTTACTGAAGCTTTCTTT
-	-	TRBV20-1	TRBJ2-3	CSASGDWMGTDTQYF	TGCAGTGCTAGTGGGGACTGGATGGGCACAGATACGCAGTATTTT
-	-	TRBV5-1	TRBJ2-5	CASSLDIGEETQYF	TGCGCCAGCAGCTTGGACATAGGGGAGGAGACCCAGTACTTC
-	TRBD1	TRBV10-1	TRBJ1-1	CATQGGPNTEAFF	TGCGCCACTCAGGGGGGGCCGAACACTGAAGCTTTCTTT
many	TRBD1	TRBV5-5	TRBJ1-2	CASSLRQTGTGFYGYTF	TGTGCCAGCAGCTTAAGACAAACCGGGACAGGGTTCTATGGCTACACCTTC
many	-	TRBV27	TRBJ2-7	CASSRLSAGEQYF	TGTGCCAGCAGCCGACTGTCGGCAGGGGAGCAGTACTTC
few	TRBD2	TRBV10-3	TRBJ2-1	CAISFSGIVVYNEQFF	TGTGCCATCAGCTTTAGCGGGATTGTAGTTTACAATGAGCAGTTCTTC
-	-	TRBV7-2	TRBJ1-6	CASSRDFGSPLHF	TGTGCCAGCAGCCGGGACTTTGGCTCACCCCTCCACTTT
-	-	TRBV5-8	TRBJ2-1	CASVGVAPYNEQFF	TGTGCCAGCGTAGGGGTAGCGCCATACAATGAGCAGTTCTTC
-	-	TRBV20-1	TRBJ2-1	CSATLGGDLGYNEQFF	TGCAGTGCTACTTTAGGTGGGGACTTGGGTTACAATGAGCAGTTCTTC
once	TRBD1	TRBV10-2	TRBJ2-7	CASTRDRGGQHYEQYF	TGTGCCAGCACACGGGACAGGGGGGGTCAGCACTACGAGCAGTACTTC
few	-	TRBV29-1	TRBJ2-3	CSYRWSLTDTQYF	TGCAGCTACAGGTGGAGCCTCACAGATACGCAGTATTTT
-	-	TRBV2	TRBJ1-6	CASTGWGAGTSPLHF	TGTGCCAGCACCGGGTGGGGGGCCGGCACTTCACCCCTCCACTTT
many	-	TRBV7-6	TRBJ2-1	CASRQTTQRVSYNEQFF	TGTGCCAGCAGACAGACGACCCAACGGGTGTCCTACAATGAGCAGTTCTTC
once	TRBD1	TRBV4-2	TRBJ1-4	CASSQGTGEGEKLFF	TGTGCCAGCAGCCAAGGGACAGGGGAAGGTGAAAAACTGTTTTTT
-	TRBD1	TRBV24-1	TRBJ2-1	CATGRTGGYNEQFF	TGTGCCACCGGAAGGACAGGGGGCTACAATGAGCAGTTCTTC
-	TRBD1	TRBV5-1	TRBJ2-7	CASSSTFSTGTGLNEQYF	TGCGCCAGCAGCTCCACTTTTTCTACCGGGACAGGGCTAAACGAGCAGTACTTC
-	-	TRBV7-3	TRBJ2-5	CASSLNSAETQYF	TGTGCCAGCAGCTTGAATAGTGCTGAGACCCAGTACTTC
-	TRBD2	TRBV7-9	TRBJ2-7	CASSPTGLAGGYEQYF	TGTGCCAGCAGCCCCACGGGACTAGCGGGTGGCTACGAGCAGTACTTC
-	TRBD1	TRBV5-1	TRBJ2-7	CASSLSTGGIYEQYF	TGCGCCAGCAGCTTGAGTACAGGGGGCATATACGAGCAGTACTTC
-	-	TRBV5-6	TRBJ2-7	CASSQYAGWEQYF	TGTGCCAGCAGCCAATATGCGGGCTGGGAGCAGTACTTC
-	-	TRBV7-2	TRBJ1-6	CASSRYNSPLHF	TGTGCCAGCTCGAGATATAATTCACCCCTCCACTTT
-	TRBD2	TRBV11-2	TRBJ2-3	CASSQGLAETDTQYF	TGTGCCAGCAGCCAGGGACTAGCCGAAACAGATACGCAGTATTTT
-	TRBD2	TRBV7-9	TRBJ2-7	CASSLRTSGRLNEQYF	TGTGCCAGCAGCTTACGGACTAGCGGGAGATTGAACGAGCAGTACTTC
-	-	TRBV5-6	TRBJ2-7	CASQTVVSHEQYF	TGTGCCAGCCAGACAGTAGTGAGCCACGAGCAGTACTTC
-	TRBD1	TRBV20-1	TRBJ2-7	CSARGQVDYEQYF	TGCAGTGCTAGGGGACAGGTGGACTACGAGCAGTACTTC
few	-	TRBV2	TRBJ1-5	CASSDSNSNQPQHF	TGTGCCAGCAGTGACAGCAATAGCAATCAGCCCCAGCATTTT
few	-	TRBV7-6	TRBJ1-6	CASSLAGDSNNSPLHF	TGTGCCAGCAGCTTAGCGGGAGATTCGAATAATTCACCCCTCCACTTT
many	-	TRBV10-3	TRBJ2-1	CAISDLVKSSYNEQFF	TGTGCCATCAGTGATCTGGTGAAAAGCTCCTACAATGAGCAGTTCTTC
-	-	TRBV2	TRBJ2-5	CASRGLSYQETQYF	TGTGCCAGCAGGGGACTGTCGTACCAAGAGACCCAGTACTTC
few	-	TRBV19	TRBJ1-1	CASSTNTEAFF	TGTGCCAGTAGTACGAACACTGAAGCTTTCTTT
-	TRBD1	TRBV5-1	TRBJ1-1	CASSLGQGSRTEAFF	TGCGCCAGCAGTCTCGGACAGGGTTCGAGGACTGAAGCTTTCTTT